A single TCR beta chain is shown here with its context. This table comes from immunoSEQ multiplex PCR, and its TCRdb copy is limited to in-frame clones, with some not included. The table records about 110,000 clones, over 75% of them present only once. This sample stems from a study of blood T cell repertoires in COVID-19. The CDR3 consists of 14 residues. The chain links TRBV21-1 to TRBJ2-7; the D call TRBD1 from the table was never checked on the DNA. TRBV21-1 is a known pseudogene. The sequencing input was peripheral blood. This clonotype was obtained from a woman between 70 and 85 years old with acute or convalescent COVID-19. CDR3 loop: CASNPDTSSYEQYF. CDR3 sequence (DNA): TGTGCCAGCAACCCGGACACGAGCTCCTACGAGCAGTACTTC.